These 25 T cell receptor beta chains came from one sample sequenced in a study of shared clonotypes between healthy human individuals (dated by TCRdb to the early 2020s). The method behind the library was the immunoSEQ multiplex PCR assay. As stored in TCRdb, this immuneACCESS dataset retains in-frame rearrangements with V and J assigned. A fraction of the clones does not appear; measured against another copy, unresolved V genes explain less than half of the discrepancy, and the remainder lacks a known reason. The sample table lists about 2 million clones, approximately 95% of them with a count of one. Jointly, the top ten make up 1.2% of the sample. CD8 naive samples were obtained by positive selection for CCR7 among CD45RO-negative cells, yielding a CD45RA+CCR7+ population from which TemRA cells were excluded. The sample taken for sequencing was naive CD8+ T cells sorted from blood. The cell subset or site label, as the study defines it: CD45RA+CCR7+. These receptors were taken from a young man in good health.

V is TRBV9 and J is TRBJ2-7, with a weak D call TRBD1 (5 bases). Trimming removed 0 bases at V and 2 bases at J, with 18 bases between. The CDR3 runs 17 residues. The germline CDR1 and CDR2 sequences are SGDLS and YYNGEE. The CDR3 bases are TGTGCCAGCAGCGTAGGGCAGGGTCCGGATACAACCTACGAGCAGTACTTC. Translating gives CASSVGQGPDTTYEQYF.

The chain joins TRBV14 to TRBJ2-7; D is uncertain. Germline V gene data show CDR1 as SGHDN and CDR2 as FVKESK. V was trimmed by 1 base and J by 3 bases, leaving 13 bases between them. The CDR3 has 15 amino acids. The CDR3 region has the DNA TGTGCCAGCAGCCAAGTATTACTGGAAGACTACGAGCAGTACTTC. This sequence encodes CASSQVLLEDYEQYF.

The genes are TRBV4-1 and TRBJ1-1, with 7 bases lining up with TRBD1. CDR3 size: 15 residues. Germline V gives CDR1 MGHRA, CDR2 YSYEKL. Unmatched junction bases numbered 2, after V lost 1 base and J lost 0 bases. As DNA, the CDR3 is TGCGCCAGCAGCCAAGGGGACAGCTTGAACACTGAAGCTTTCTTT. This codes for CASSQGDSLNTEAFF.

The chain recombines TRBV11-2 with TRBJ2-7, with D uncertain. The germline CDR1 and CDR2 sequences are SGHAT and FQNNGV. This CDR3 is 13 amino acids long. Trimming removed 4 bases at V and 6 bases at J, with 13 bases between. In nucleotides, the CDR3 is TGTGCCAGCAGCTCCTCGGGTGGGATCGAGCAGTACTTC. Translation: CASSSSGGIEQYF.

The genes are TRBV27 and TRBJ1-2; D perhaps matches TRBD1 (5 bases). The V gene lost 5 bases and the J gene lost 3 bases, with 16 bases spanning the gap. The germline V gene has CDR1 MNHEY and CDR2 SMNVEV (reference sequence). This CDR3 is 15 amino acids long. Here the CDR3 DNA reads TGTGCCAGCAGTCCTCAAATGGGGACCGACTATGGCTACACCTTC. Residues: CASSPQMGTDYGYTF.

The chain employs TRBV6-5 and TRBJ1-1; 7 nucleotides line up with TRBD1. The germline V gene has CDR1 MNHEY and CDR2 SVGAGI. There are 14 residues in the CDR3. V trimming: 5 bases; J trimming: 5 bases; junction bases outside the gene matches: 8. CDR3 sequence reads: CASSVTGERTEAFF. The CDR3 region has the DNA TGTGCCAGCAGTGTCACAGGGGAGAGAACTGAAGCTTTCTTT.

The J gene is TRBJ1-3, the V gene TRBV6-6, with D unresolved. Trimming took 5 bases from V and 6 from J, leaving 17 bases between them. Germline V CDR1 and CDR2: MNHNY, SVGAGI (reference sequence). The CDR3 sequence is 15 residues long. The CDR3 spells CASSPLTWGVNTIYF. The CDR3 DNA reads TGTGCCAGCAGTCCTCTGACATGGGGAGTAAACACCATATATTTT.

The CDR3 spells CASSLAEVSSYEQYF. The CDR3 nucleotides read TGTGCCAGCAGCTTAGCGGAGGTCAGCTCCTACGAGCAGTACTTC. This chain links TRBV7-8 with TRBJ2-7; the D gene is possibly TRBD2 (5 bases). The V gene's germline CDR1 is SGHVS and CDR2 FQNEAQ. The CDR3 runs to 15 residues. The V end lost 0 bases, the J end lost 0 bases, and 9 bases lay between the germline ends.

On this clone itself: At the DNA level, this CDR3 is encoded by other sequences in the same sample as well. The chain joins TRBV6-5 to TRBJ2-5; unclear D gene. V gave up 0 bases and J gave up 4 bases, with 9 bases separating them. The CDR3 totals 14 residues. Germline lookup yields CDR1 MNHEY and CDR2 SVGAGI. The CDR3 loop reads CASSYSEGSETQYF. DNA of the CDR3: TGTGCCAGCAGTTACTCGGAAGGGTCAGAGACCCAGTACTTC.

For the CDR3, the DNA is TGTGCCAGCAGCGCGCAGGGGGCGAGGTCAGATACGCAGTATTTT. Its translation: CASSAQGARSDTQYF. V gene TRBV9 combines with J gene TRBJ2-3; TRBD1 matches at 8 bases. CDR1 and CDR2 (germline): SGDLS, YYNGEE. This CDR3 spans 15 amino acids. With 3 bases clipped from V and 4 bases from J, the junction kept 7 bases outside the gene matches. Complete variable domain (other parts from reference TRBV9 and TRBJ2-3): DSGVTQTPKHLITATGQRVTLRCSPRSGDLSVYWYQQSLDQGLQFLIQYYNGEERAKGNILERFSAQQFPDLHSELNLSSLELGDSALYFCASSAQGARSDTQYFGPGTRLTVL.

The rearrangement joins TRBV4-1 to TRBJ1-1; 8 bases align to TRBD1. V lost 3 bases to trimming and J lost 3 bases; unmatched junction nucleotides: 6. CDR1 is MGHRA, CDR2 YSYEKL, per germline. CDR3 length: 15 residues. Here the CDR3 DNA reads TGCGCCAGCAGCCACCTACAGGGGGGGCACACTGAAGCTTTCTTT. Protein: CASSHLQGGHTEAFF.

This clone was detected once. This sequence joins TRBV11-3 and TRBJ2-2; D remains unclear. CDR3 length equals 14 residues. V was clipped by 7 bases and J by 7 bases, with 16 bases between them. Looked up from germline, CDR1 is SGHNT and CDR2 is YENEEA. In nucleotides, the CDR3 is TGTGCCAGCACCCCTAGGAGAGCTGGCGGGGAGCTGTTTTTT. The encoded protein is CASTPRRAGGELFF.

The CDR3 sequence: CASSAFYTGANVLTF. The CDR3 region has the DNA TGTGCCAGCAGTGCCTTCTACACTGGGGCCAACGTCCTGACTTTC. V gene TRBV27 combines with J gene TRBJ2-6; unclear D gene. The CDR3 covers 15 residues. Looked up from germline, CDR1 is MNHEY and CDR2 is SMNVEV (reference sequence). Trimming removed 5 bases from V and 2 bases from J, with 10 bases in between. Based on the CDR3 plus reference TRBV27 and TRBJ2-6, the full variable domain is EAQVTQNPRYLITVTGKKLTVTCSQNMNHEYMSWYRQDPGLGLRQIYYSMNVEVTDKGDVPEGYKVSRKEKRNFPLILESPSPNQTSLYFCASSAFYTGANVLTFGAGSRLTVL.

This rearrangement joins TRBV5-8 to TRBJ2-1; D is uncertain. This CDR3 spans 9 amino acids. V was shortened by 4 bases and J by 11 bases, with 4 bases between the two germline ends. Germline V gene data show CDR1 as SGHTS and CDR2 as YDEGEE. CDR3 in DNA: TGTGCCAGCAGCGGGAAGCAGTTCTTC. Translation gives CASSGKQFF.

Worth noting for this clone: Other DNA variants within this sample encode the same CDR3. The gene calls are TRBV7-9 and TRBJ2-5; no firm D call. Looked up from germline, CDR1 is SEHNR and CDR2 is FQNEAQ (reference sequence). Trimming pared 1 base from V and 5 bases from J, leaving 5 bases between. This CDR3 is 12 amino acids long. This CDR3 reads CASSLGAETQYF. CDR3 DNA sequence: TGTGCCAGCAGCTTAGGTGCTGAGACCCAGTACTTC.

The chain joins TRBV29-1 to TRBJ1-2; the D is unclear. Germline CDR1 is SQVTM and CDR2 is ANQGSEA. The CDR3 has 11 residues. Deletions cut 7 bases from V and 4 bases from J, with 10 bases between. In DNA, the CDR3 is TGCAGCGGCGGGTACGGCTATGGCTACACCTTC. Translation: CSGGYGYGYTF.

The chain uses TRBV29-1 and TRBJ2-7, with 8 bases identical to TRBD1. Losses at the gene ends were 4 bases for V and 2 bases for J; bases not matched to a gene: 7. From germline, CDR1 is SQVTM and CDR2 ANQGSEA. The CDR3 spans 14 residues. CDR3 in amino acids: CSVVPKGQAYEQYF. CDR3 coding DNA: TGCAGCGTTGTTCCGAAGGGACAGGCCTACGAGCAGTACTTC.

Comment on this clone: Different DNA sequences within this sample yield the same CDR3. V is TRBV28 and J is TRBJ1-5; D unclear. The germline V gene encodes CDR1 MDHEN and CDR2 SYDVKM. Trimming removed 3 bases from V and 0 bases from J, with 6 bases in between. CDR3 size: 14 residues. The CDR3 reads CASSFEVSNQPQHF. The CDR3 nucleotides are TGTGCCAGCAGTTTCGAGGTTAGCAATCAGCCCCAGCATTTT.

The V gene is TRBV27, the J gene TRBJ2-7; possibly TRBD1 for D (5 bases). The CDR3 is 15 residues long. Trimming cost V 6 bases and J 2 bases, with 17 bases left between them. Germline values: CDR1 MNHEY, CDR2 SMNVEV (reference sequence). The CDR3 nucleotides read TGTGCCAGCAGCCCTGTACACGGACAAGCCTACGAGCAGTACTTC. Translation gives CASSPVHGQAYEQYF.

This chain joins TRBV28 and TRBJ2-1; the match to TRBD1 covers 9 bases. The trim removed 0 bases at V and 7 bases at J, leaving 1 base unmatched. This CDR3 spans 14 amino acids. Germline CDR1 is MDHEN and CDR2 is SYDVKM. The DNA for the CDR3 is TGTGCCAGCAGTTTATGGACAGGGGGAAATGAGCAGTTCTTC. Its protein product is CASSLWTGGNEQFF.

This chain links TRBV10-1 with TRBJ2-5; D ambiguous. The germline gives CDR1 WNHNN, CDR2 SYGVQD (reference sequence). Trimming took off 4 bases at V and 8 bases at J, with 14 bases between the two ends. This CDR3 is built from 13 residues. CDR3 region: CASSGPGLETQYF. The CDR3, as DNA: TGCGCCAGCAGTGGTCCCGGCCTTGAAACCCAGTACTTC.

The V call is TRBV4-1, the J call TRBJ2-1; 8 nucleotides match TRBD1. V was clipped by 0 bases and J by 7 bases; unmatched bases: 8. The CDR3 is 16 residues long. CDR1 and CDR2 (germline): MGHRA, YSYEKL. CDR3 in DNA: TGCGCCAGCAGCCAAGAAGGGCAGGGGGCGCGAAATGAGCAGTTCTTC. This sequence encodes CASSQEGQGARNEQFF.

CDR3 sequence reads: CASSWDRMDYGYTF. Written as DNA, the CDR3 is TGTGCCAGCAGCTGGGACCGTATGGACTATGGCTACACCTTC. The chain uses TRBV5-6 and TRBJ1-2, with a possible D match to TRBD1 (5 bases). Germline assignment: CDR1 SGHDT and CDR2 YYEEEE. The CDR3 is 14 amino acids. The V and J ends lost 3 bases and 3 bases respectively, with 12 bases between them.

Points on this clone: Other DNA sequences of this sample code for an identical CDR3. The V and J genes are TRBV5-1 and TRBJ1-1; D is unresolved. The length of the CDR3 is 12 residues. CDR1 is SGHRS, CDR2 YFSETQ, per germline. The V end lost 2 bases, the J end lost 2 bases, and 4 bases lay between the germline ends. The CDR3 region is CASSFDNTEAFF. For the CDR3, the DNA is TGCGCCAGCAGCTTTGACAACACTGAAGCTTTCTTT.

CDR3 sequence (DNA): TGTGCCAGCAGTTGGGACAGGGGGTTAGACTATGGCTACACCTTC. Translation gives CASSWDRGLDYGYTF. This chain joins TRBV2 and TRBJ1-2, with 11 bases aligning to TRBD1. Trimming took 5 bases from V and 3 from J; bases not matched to a gene: 5. The CDR3 covers 15 residues. CDR1 SNHLY and CDR2 FYNNEI come from the germline V gene.